The 4 T cell receptor beta chains below come from one sample, sequenced in a study of human T cells and chemical hapten exposure. TCRdb used MiXCR to reprocess the RACE reads, holding one entry per CDR3 protein. This table holds some 330,000 distinct CDR3 sequences, around 5.5% found once. Time point noted: pre-sensitization, week 0. Treatment of the sample: therapeutic diphenylcyclopropenone sensitization with weekly scalp DPC. The sample in question was whole blood, obtained in connection with sensitization to the hapten diphenylcyclopropenone (DPC). The receptors were gathered from a young woman with alopecia areata. Some clones in this sample may be carry-over from other donors' samples.

This clonotype was recorded many times. The CDR3 sequence: CASSDSKAGGADTQYF. The CDR3 DNA follows: TGTGCCAGCAGTGACTCGAAAGCGGGGGGCGCAGATACGCAGTATTTT. The rearrangement uses TRBV6-4 and TRBJ2-3; TRBD2 matches at 9 bases. The CDR3 is 16 amino acids. CDR1 and CDR2 (germline): MRHNA, SNTAGT. V lost 0 bases, J lost 4 bases, and 5 bases stayed unmatched.

This clonotype showed up many times. This chain joins TRBV7-2 and TRBJ2-4; D may be TRBD1 or TRBD2 (5 bases each). CDR1 and CDR2 from the germline V gene are SGHTA and FQGNSA. The V end lost 6 bases, the J end lost 8 bases, and 17 bases lay between the germline ends. This CDR3 comprises 14 residues. CDR3 in amino acids: CASRTTGGLDIQYF. The CDR3 coding sequence is TGTGCCAGCAGGACAACTGGGGGTTTAGACATTCAGTACTTC. Full variable domain (missing parts from reference TRBV7-2 and TRBJ2-4): GAGVSQSPSNKVTEKGKDVELRCDPISGHTALYWYRQSLGQGLEFLIYFQGNSAPDKSGLPSDRFSAERTGGSVSTLTIQRTQQEDSAVYLCASRTTGGLDIQYFGAGTRLSVL.

This clonotype was detected many times. The rearrangement links TRBV18 to TRBJ1-4; TRBD1 matches at 8 bases. CDR1 is KGHSH, CDR2 LQKENI, per germline. Unmatched junction bases numbered 11, after V lost 6 bases and J lost 8 bases. The CDR3 totals 15 residues. The CDR3 reads CASSLAGQGREKLFF. In DNA form, the CDR3 reads TGTGCCAGCTCCCTGGCCGGACAGGGTCGAGAAAAACTGTTTTTT.

This clonotype came up a few times. V usage is TRBV7-2 and J usage is TRBJ2-1, with 9 bases aligning to TRBD2. The V and J ends lost 3 bases and 4 bases, in that order; junction bases with no gene match: 4. This CDR3 has 15 amino acids. Germline V gene lookup returns CDR1 SGHTA and CDR2 FQGNSA. The CDR3, as DNA: TGTGCCAGCAGCTTTCAGCGGGGGGCTTACAATGAGCAGTTCTTC. It yields the protein CASSFQRGAYNEQFF.